The 20 T cell receptor beta chains given below trace back to one sample, sequenced in a study of blood T cell repertoires in COVID-19. Measured with immunoSEQ multiplex PCR; TCRdb has only the in-frame clones, and not every one. The sample holds under 400,000 clones, about 89% seen once. Sequenced: PBMCs or T cells enriched from blood (not recorded which). The receptors were sampled from a man aged 40-50 years in a cohort exposed to, infected with or recovered from COVID-19 (not recorded which).

The V and J genes are TRBV6-5 and TRBJ1-1; tentative D call: TRBD1 (6 bases). Trimming removed 6 bases at V and 6 bases at J, with 20 bases between. Germline CDR1 is MNHEY and CDR2 is SVGAGI. The CDR3 spans 15 residues. The CDR3 loop reads CASRPYQGLLAEAFF. In DNA form, the CDR3 reads TGTGCCAGCAGACCATATCAGGGGTTGTTGGCTGAAGCTTTCTTT.

This rearrangement joins TRBV12-1 to TRBJ2-1; the D segment call TRBD2 is taken from the table without a DNA check. TRBV12-1 is an annotated pseudogene. The CDR3 sequence is 21 residues long. CDR3 nucleotides: TGTGCCAGCAAAGAAACCCCCTGTAAGGGGACGGGGACTAGCGAAACCAATGAGCAGTTCTTC. It yields the protein CASKETPCKGTGTSETNEQFF.

This chain connects TRBV28 to TRBJ2-3; 7 bases are shared with TRBD2. There are 18 residues in the CDR3. Germline V gene lookup returns CDR1 MDHEN and CDR2 SYDVKM. V shed 4 bases, J shed 2 bases, and the junction held 15 bases outside the gene matches. CDR3 DNA: TGTGCCAGCAGTTCCCTGGAGGTCAGCGGGACCTTCACAGATACGCAGTATTTT. Amino acids: CASSSLEVSGTFTDTQYF.

The chain recombines TRBV29-1 with TRBJ1-1; D perhaps matches TRBD1 (6 bases). Germline V gene data show CDR1 as SQVTM and CDR2 as ANQGSEA. The CDR3 is 13 residues long. V was shortened by 5 bases and J by 0 bases, with 10 bases between the two germline ends. The CDR3 DNA sequence: TGCAGCGTTCAGGGGTTCATGAACACTGAAGCTTTCTTT. It translates to CSVQGFMNTEAFF.

A few counts support this clone. The DNA of the CDR3 is TGTGCCAGTAGTATCCAGGACAGGCCCTACGAGCAGTACTTC. Translating it yields CASSIQDRPYEQYF. The V gene is TRBV19, the J gene TRBJ2-7; 7 nucleotides line up with TRBD1. The length of the CDR3 is 14 residues. Trimming cost V 3 bases and J 2 bases; bases outside gene matches: 4. The germline V gene has CDR1 LNHDA and CDR2 SQIVND (reference sequence). The whole variable domain, remainder taken from reference TRBV19 and TRBJ2-7, is DGGITQSPKYLFRKEGQNVTLSCEQNLNHDAMYWYRQDPGQGLRLIYYSQIVNDFQKGDIAEGYSVSREKKESFPLTVTSAQKNPTAFYLCASSIQDRPYEQYFGPGTRLTVT.

This clone was counted between two and nine times. V gene TRBV19 combines with J gene TRBJ2-4, with TRBD2 identical over 8 bases. Germline V gene sequence: CDR1 LNHDA, CDR2 SQIVND (reference sequence). Unmatched junction bases numbered 11, after V lost 7 bases and J lost 0 bases. There are 17 residues in the CDR3. The CDR3 is CASTGSGKTLAKNIQYF. Here the CDR3 DNA reads TGTGCCAGTACTGGTAGCGGGAAAACCTTAGCCAAAAACATTCAGTACTTC.

The J gene is TRBJ1-3, the V gene TRBV6-1; 7 bases line up with TRBD1. V lost 0 bases, J lost 1 base, and 3 bases stayed unmatched. The CDR3 has 16 residues. CDR1 MNHNS and CDR2 SASEGT come from the germline V gene. The CDR3 here is CASSEASTGSGNTIYF. CDR3 nucleotide sequence: TGTGCCAGCAGTGAAGCCTCGACAGGGTCTGGAAACACCATATATTTT.

The J gene is TRBJ2-7, the V gene TRBV27; perhaps TRBD1 as D (6 bases). With 6 bases removed from V and 5 bases from J, the gap between germline ends came to 14 bases. The CDR3 is 13 amino acids. Germline CDR1 reads MNHEY; CDR2 reads SMNVEV (reference sequence). Here the CDR3 reads CASRRTGTDEQYF. DNA of the CDR3: TGTGCCAGCAGGCGTACAGGGACCGACGAGCAGTACTTC.

This clone was seen only a few times. The chain has TRBV27 and TRBJ2-1; 8 positions agree with TRBD2. The CDR3 extends over 14 amino acids. The germline gives CDR1 MNHEY, CDR2 SMNVEV (reference sequence). The trim removed 7 bases at V and 1 base at J, leaving 3 bases unmatched. The CDR3 sequence is CASKRELSYNEQFF. The DNA for the CDR3 is TGTGCCAGCAAGCGGGAGCTTTCCTACAATGAGCAGTTCTTC.

The V call is TRBV28, the J call TRBJ2-1; 8 nucleotides align to TRBD1. The J segment lost 6 bases and the V segment lost 1 base, leaving 5 bases of the junction unmatched. The CDR3 contains 15 residues. Germline CDR1 and CDR2: MDHEN and SYDVKM. CDR3 sequence (DNA): TGTGCCAGCAGTTTATACGGGACAGGCTTCAATGAGCAGTTCTTC. Its protein is CASSLYGTGFNEQFF. Full variable domain (rest looked up from reference TRBV28 and TRBJ2-1): DVKVTQSSRYLVKRTGEKVFLECVQDMDHENMFWYRQDPGLGLRLIYFSYDVKMKEKGDIPEGYSVSREKKERFSLILESASTNQTSMYLCASSLYGTGFNEQFFGPGTRLTVL.

This chain links TRBV10-3 with TRBJ2-1, with 15 bases matching TRBD2. The CDR3 consists of 14 residues. Unmatched junction bases numbered 0, after V lost 4 bases and J lost 8 bases. The germline CDR1 and CDR2 sequences are ENHRY and SYGVKD. DNA of the CDR3: TGTGCCATCAGTGGGACTAGCGGGAGGGATGAGCAGTTCTTC. This translates into CAISGTSGRDEQFF.

This clone has a single count. One junction end does not reproduce the germline sequence, and a read error may be involved. The V gene is TRBV7-6, the J gene TRBJ1-4; D remains ambiguous. This CDR3 region has 15 residues. Germline V gives CDR1 SGHVS, CDR2 FNYEAQ. In nucleotides, the CDR3 is TGTGCCAGCAACTTAGCCTCCGGGCGGGGTGAAAAACTGTTTTTT. It translates to CASNLASGRGEKLFF.

The chain joins TRBV3-1 (or the pseudogene TRBV3-2) to TRBJ1-3; D gene unclear. Germline CDR1 is LGHDT and CDR2 is YNNKEL (reference sequence). The V and J ends lost 3 bases and 0 bases respectively, with 12 bases between them. The CDR3 is made up of 16 amino acids. CDR3 amino acids: CASSHGPIVSGNTIYF. DNA for the CDR3: TGTGCCAGCAGCCACGGTCCAATCGTCTCTGGAAACACCATATATTTT.

The gene calls are TRBV4-2 and TRBJ1-2; the D is unclear. The germline CDR1 and CDR2 sequences are LGHNA and YNFKEQ. Trimming stripped 0 bases from V and 0 bases from J, with 8 bases between. This CDR3 is built from 15 residues. DNA of the CDR3: TGTGCCAGCAGCCAAGATGCACAGACTAACTATGGCTACACCTTC. Amino acids: CASSQDAQTNYGYTF.

The J gene is TRBJ1-2, the V gene TRBV28, with TRBD1 as a possible D gene (6 bases). Germline V gives CDR1 MDHEN, CDR2 SYDVKM. V dropped 5 bases and J dropped 7 bases, with 14 bases sitting between them. The CDR3 is 13 amino acids. This CDR3 is CASSPRNRVGYTF. CDR3 coding DNA: TGTGCCAGCAGTCCGAGAAACAGGGTTGGCTACACCTTC.

Only a few counts were recorded for this clone. This chain connects TRBV2 to TRBJ1-1; tentative D call: TRBD1 (5 bases). Germline V lookup: CDR1 SNHLY, CDR2 FYNNEI. Trimming cost V 5 bases and J 4 bases, with 14 bases left between them. The CDR3 is 14 amino acids. The CDR3 is CASSPMRTLTEAFF. DNA of the CDR3: TGTGCCAGCAGTCCCATGAGGACACTCACTGAAGCTTTCTTT.

The chain combines TRBV10-3 with TRBJ2-1; 11 bases fit TRBD2. Trimming took 6 bases from V and 1 from J; bases not matched to a gene: 5. This CDR3 spans 16 amino acids. In germline, CDR1 is ENHRY, CDR2 SYGVKD. CDR3 nucleotide sequence: TGTGCCATCAGCGACCTAGCGGGAGGTTCCTACAATGAGCAGTTCTTC. Translated, it gives CAISDLAGGSYNEQFF.

V gene TRBV5-1 combines with J gene TRBJ1-4; TRBD1 matches 9 bases. The junction had 13 bases not matched to a gene; V was cut back by 3 bases and J by 7 bases. The CDR3 is 17 residues long. The germline V gene encodes CDR1 SGHRS and CDR2 YFSETQ. DNA for the CDR3: TGCGCCAGCAGCTCGGGACAGGGTCCCCGGGGGGGTGAAAAACTGTTTTTT. It yields the protein CASSSGQGPRGGEKLFF.

On this clone: This same CDR3 is encoded by further DNA sequences in the sample. The chain employs TRBV5-4 and TRBJ2-1; D not certain. Germline V gene sequence: CDR1 SGHNT, CDR2 YYREEE (reference sequence). This CDR3 is built from 16 residues. The V gene lost 0 bases and the J gene lost 0 bases, with 10 bases spanning the gap. The CDR3 is CASSLGGPSSYNEQFF. For the CDR3, the DNA is TGTGCCAGCAGCTTGGGCGGTCCGAGCTCCTACAATGAGCAGTTCTTC.

The rearrangement links TRBV28 to TRBJ2-7; 14 nucleotides match TRBD2. The CDR3 is made up of 18 amino acids. Germline-derived CDR1 and CDR2 are MDHEN and SYDVKM. Unmatched junction bases numbered 9, after V lost 5 bases and J lost 0 bases. The CDR3 nucleotides read TGTGCCAGCAGTCGCCCGGGACTAGCGGGAGACCTCTCCTACGAGCAGTACTTC. As protein: CASSRPGLAGDLSYEQYF. The full variable domain, its missing parts supplied by reference TRBV28 and TRBJ2-7, is DVKVTQSSRYLVKRTGEKVFLECVQDMDHENMFWYRQDPGLGLRLIYFSYDVKMKEKGDIPEGYSVSREKKERFSLILESASTNQTSMYLCASSRPGLAGDLSYEQYFGPGTRLTVT.